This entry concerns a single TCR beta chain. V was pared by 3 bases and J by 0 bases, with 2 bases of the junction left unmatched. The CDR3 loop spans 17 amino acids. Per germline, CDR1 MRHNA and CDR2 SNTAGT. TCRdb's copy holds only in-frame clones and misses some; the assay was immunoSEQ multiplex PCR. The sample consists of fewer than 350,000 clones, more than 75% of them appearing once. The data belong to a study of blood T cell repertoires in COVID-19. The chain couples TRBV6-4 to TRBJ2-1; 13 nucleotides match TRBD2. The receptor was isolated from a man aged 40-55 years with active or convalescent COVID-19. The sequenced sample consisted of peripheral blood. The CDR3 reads CASSETSGGGSYNEQFF. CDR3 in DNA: TGTGCCAGCAGTGAAACTAGCGGGGGGGGCTCCTACAATGAGCAGTTCTTC.